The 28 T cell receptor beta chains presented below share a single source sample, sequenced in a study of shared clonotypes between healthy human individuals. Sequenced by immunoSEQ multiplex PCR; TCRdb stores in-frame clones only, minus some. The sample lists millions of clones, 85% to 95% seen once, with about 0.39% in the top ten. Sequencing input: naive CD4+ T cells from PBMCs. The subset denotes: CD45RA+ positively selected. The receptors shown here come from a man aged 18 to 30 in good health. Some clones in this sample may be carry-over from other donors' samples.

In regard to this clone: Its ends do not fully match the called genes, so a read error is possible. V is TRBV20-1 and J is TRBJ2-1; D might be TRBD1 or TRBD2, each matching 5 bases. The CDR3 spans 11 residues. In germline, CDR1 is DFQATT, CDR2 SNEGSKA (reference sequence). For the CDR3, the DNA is TGCAGTGCTAGATCCGGGACCCCGCGAGTCTTC. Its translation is CSARSGTPRVF.

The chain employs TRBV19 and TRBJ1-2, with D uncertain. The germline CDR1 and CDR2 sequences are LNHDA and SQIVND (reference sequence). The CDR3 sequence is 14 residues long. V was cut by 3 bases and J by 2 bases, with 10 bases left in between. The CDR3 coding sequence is TGTGCCAGTAGTATGCGCGGGTCCAACTATGGCTACACCTTC. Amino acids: CASSMRGSNYGYTF.

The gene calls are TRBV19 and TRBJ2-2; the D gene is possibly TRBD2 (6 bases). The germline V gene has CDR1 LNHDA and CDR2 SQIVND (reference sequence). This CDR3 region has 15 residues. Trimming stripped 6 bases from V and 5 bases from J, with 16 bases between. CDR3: CASSLRDSHTGELFF. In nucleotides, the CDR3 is TGTGCCAGTAGCCTCCGGGACTCACATACCGGGGAGCTGTTTTTT.

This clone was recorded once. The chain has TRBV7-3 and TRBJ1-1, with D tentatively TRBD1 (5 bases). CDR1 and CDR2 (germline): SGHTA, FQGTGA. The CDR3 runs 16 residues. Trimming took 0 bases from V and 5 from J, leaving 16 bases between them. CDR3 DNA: TGTGCCAGCAGCTTAACCCACCTGGCGGGGGGGACTGAAGCTTTCTTT. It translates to CASSLTHLAGGTEAFF.

For the CDR3, the DNA is TGTGCCAGCAGCCCGACTAGCGGGAGTAAAAATGAGCAGTTCTTC. This gives the protein CASSPTSGSKNEQFF. The chain joins TRBV2 to TRBJ2-1; 12 nucleotides agree with TRBD2. CDR3 length equals 15 residues. From germline, CDR1 is SNHLY and CDR2 FYNNEI. V trimming: 6 bases; J trimming: 7 bases; junction bases outside the gene matches: 7.

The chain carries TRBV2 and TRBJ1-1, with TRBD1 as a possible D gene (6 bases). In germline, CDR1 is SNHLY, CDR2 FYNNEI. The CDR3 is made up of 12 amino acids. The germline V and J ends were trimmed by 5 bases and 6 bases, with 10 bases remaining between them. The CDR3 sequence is CASSSGASEAFF. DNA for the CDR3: TGTGCCAGCAGTTCAGGGGCGTCTGAAGCTTTCTTT.

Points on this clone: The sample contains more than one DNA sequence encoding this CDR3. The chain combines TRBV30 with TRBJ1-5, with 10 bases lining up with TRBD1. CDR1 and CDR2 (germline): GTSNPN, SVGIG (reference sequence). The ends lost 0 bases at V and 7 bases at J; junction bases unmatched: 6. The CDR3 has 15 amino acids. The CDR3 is CAWSVRDRGRQPQHF. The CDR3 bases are TGTGCCTGGAGTGTACGTGACAGGGGGCGACAGCCCCAGCATTTT.

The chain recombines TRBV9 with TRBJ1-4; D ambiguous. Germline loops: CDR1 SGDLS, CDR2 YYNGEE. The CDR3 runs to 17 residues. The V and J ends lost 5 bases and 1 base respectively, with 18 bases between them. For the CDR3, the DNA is TGTGCCAGCAGTCCAGACCGGCCAGGAAGAACTAATGAAAAACTGTTTTTT. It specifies CASSPDRPGRTNEKLFF.

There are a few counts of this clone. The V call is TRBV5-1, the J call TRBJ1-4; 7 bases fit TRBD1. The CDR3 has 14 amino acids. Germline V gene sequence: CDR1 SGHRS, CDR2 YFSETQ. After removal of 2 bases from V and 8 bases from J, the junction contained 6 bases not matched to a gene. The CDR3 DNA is TGCGCCAGCAGCTTACAGGGGATAGAGGAAAAACTGTTTTTT. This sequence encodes CASSLQGIEEKLFF.

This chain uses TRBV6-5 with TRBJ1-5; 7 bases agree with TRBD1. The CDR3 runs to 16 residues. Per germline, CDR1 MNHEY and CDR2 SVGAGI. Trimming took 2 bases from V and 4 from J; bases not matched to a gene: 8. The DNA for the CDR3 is TGTGCCAGCAGTTACCAAAGGGACAGCCAAAATCAGCCCCAGCATTTT. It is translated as CASSYQRDSQNQPQHF.

The CDR3 DNA reads TGTGCCAGCAGCGAAACCGGAGGGCTCAGGGAGACCCAGTACTTC. Its protein product is CASSETGGLRETQYF. V gene TRBV9 combines with J gene TRBJ2-5; possibly TRBD2 for D (6 bases). Germline V lookup: CDR1 SGDLS, CDR2 YYNGEE. This CDR3 comprises 15 residues. The V end lost 3 bases, the J end lost 5 bases, and 17 bases lay between the germline ends.

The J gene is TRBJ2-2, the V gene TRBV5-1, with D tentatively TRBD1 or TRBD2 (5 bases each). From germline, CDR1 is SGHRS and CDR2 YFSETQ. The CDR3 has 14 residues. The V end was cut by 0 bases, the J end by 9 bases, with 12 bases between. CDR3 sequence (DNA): TGCGCCAGCAGCTTGGCCCCAGGGAGTTGGGAGCTGTTTTTT. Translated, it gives CASSLAPGSWELFF.

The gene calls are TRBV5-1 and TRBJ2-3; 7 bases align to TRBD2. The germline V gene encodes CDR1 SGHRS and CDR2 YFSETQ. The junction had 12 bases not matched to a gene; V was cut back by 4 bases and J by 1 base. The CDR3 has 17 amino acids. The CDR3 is CASSPEAGPLGTDTQYF. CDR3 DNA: TGCGCCAGCAGCCCAGAAGCGGGACCTTTAGGCACAGATACGCAGTATTTT.

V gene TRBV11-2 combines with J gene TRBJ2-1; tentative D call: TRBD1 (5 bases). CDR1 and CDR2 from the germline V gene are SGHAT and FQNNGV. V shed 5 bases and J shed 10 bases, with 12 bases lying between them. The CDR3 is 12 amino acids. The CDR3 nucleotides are TGTGCCAGCAGCCTCGACAGTTCCGAGCAGTTCTTC. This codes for CASSLDSSEQFF.

The DNA of the CDR3 is TGTGCCAGCAGTGAAGAACCAGGCTTAAGCAATCAGCCCCAGCATTTT. Translating gives CASSEEPGLSNQPQHF. This chain links TRBV6-1 with TRBJ1-5, with D unresolved. The V and J ends lost 1 base and 1 base respectively, with 11 bases between them. This CDR3 has 16 amino acids. The germline V gene has CDR1 MNHNS and CDR2 SASEGT.

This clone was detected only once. This CDR3 reads CASRPTRGPYGYTF. The CDR3 bases are TGTGCCAGCAGACCTACAAGGGGACCCTATGGCTACACCTTC. The chain has TRBV6-6 and TRBJ1-2, with D possibly matching TRBD1 (5 bases). Between the trimmed V and J ends, which lost 6 bases and 4 bases, there was a span of 15 bases. CDR1 is MNHNY, CDR2 SVGAGI, per germline (reference sequence). This CDR3 is 14 amino acids long.

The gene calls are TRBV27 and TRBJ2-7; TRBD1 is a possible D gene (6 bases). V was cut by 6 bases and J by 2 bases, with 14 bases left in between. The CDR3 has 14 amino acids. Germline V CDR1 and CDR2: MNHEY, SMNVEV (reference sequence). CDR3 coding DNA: TGTGCCAGCAGCCCCCACAGGGAACCCTACGAGCAGTACTTC. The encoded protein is CASSPHREPYEQYF.

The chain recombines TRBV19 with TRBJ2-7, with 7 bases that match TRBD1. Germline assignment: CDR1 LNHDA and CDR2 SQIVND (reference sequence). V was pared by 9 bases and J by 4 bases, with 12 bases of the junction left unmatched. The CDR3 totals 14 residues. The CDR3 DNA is TGTGCCAGCGCCAAAGGGACAGAGTATTACGAGCAGTACTTC. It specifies CASAKGTEYYEQYF. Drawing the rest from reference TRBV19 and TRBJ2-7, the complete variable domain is DGGITQSPKYLFRKEGQNVTLSCEQNLNHDAMYWYRQDPGQGLRLIYYSQIVNDFQKGDIAEGYSVSREKKESFPLTVTSAQKNPTAFYLCASAKGTEYYEQYFGPGTRLTVT.

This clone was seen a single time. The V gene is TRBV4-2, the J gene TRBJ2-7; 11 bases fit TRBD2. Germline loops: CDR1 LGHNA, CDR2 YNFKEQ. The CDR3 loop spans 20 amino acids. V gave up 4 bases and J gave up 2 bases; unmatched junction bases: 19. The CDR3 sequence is CASSRLGATATSGITYEQYF. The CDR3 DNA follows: TGTGCCAGCAGCCGATTGGGGGCTACTGCGACTAGCGGGATTACCTACGAGCAGTACTTC.

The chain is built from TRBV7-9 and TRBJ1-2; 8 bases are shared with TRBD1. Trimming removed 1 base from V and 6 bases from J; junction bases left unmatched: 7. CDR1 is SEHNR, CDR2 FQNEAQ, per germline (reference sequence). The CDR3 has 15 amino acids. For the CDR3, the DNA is TGTGCCAGCAGCTTAGGAAGGACAGGGAGGGATGGCTACACCTTC. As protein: CASSLGRTGRDGYTF.

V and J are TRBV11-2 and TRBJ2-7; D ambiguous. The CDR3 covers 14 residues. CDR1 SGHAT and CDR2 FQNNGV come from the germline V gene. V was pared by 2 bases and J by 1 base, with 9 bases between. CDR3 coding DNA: TGTGCCAGCAGCTTAATTACGCCTTCCTACGAGCAGTACTTC. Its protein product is CASSLITPSYEQYF.

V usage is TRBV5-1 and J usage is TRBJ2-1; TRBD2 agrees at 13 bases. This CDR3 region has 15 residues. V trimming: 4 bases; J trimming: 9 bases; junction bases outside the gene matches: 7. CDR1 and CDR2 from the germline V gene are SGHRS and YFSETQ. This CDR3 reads CASSPGTSGMSEQFF. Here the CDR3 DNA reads TGCGCCAGCAGCCCCGGGACTAGCGGGATGAGTGAGCAGTTCTTC.

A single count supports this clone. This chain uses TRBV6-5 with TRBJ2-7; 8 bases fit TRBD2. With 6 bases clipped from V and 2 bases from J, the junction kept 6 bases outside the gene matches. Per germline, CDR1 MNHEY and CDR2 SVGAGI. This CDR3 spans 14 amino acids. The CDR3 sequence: CASSRTSGTYEQYF. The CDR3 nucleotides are TGTGCCAGCAGCCGCACTAGCGGTACCTACGAGCAGTACTTC.

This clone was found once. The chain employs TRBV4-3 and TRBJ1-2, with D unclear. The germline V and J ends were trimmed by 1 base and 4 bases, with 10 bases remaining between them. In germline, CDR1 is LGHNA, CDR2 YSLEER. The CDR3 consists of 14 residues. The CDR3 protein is CASSQGPGSYGYTF. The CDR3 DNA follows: TGCGCCAGCAGCCAAGGACCCGGGAGCTATGGCTACACCTTC.

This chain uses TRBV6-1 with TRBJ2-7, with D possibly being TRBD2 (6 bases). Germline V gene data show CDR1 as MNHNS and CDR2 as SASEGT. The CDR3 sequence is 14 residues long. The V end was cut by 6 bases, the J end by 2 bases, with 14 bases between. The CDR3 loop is CASSPGAVAYEQYF. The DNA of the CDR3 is TGTGCCAGCAGCCCGGGAGCTGTTGCCTACGAGCAGTACTTC.

CDR3 sequence reads: CASSRLGGGKTEAFF. Here the CDR3 DNA reads TGTGCCAGTAGTCGTTTGGGCGGCGGTAAGACTGAAGCTTTCTTT. This chain connects TRBV19 to TRBJ1-1; D unresolved. There are 15 residues in the CDR3. Germline V gene sequence: CDR1 LNHDA, CDR2 SQIVND (reference sequence). Trimming cost V 5 bases and J 5 bases, with 18 bases left between them.

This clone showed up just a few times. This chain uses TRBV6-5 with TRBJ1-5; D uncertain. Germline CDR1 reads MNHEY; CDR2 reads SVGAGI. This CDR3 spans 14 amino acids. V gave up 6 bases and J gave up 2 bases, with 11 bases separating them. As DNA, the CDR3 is TGTGCCAGCAGGAGGAGAACGGGCAATCAGCCCCAGCATTTT. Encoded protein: CASRRRTGNQPQHF.

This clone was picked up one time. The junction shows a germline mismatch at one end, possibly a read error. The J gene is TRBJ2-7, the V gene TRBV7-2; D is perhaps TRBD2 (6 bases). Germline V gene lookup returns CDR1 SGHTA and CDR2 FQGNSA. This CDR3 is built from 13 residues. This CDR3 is CASNLAVAYEQYF. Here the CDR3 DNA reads TGTGCCAGCAACTTAGCGGTGGCCTACGAGCAGTACTTC.